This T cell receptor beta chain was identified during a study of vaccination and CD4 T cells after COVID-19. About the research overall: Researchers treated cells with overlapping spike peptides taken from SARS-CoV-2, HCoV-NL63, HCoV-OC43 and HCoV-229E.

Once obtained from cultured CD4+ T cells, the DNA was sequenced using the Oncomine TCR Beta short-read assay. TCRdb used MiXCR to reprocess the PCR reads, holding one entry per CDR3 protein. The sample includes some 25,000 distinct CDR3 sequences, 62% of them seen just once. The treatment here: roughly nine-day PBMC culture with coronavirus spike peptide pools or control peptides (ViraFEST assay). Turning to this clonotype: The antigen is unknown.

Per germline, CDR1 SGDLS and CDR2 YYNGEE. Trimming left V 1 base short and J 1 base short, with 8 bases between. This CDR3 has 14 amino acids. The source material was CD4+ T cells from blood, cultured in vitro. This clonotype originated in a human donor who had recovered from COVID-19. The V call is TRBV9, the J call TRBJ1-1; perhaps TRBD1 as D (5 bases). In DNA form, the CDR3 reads TGTGCCAGCAGCGTATCTGGACAGAACACTGAAGCTTTCTTT. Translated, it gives CASSVSGQNTEAFF.